This T cell receptor (beta chain) was documented in a study of blood T cell repertoires in COVID-19. Background on the study: Acute and convalescent COVID-19 specimens originated in the United States, Italy and Spain.

This clone was seen a handful of times. The repertoire was sequenced with immunoSEQ multiplex PCR; TCRdb's copy has only in-frame clones and lacks some. The sample has around 120,000 clones; about 80% are singletons. From germline, CDR1 is LGHDT and CDR2 YNNKEL (reference sequence). The CDR3 sequence is 15 residues long. Trimming took 0 bases from V and 3 from J, leaving 12 bases between them. The sequencing input was peripheral blood. The TCR comes from a woman of 80 years or more with acute or convalescent COVID-19. The chain is built from TRBV3-1 (or the pseudogene TRBV3-2) and TRBJ2-7; tentatively, D is TRBD1 (5 bases). The CDR3 spells CASSQEAGPDYEQYF. The CDR3, as DNA: TGTGCCAGCAGCCAAGAGGCAGGGCCGGACTACGAGCAGTACTTC.